These T cell receptor beta chains were read from a single sample in a study of blood T cells in healthy people across ages. In TCRdb, the 5' RACE reads were re-called with MiXCR into one record per CDR3 protein. The sample contains some 900,000 distinct CDR3 sequences, about 44% of which appear only once. The sample was blood. The source is a man aged 25-45 years in good health. The conserved cysteine and the conserved F or W are not part of the CDR3 here.

ASSSTLPIDPREQY	14	TRBV27	TRBJ2-7
AWSVLFRVRHTEAF	14	TRBV30	TRBJ1-1
ASSQAVAGGPGNEQF	15	TRBV4-2	TRBJ2-1
ASSSTLRRSGGPQH	14	TRBV28	TRBJ1-5
ASRKPAAETQY	11	TRBV6-5	TRBJ2-5
ASSPGRTGGDEQY	13	TRBV7-9	TRBJ2-7
ASSQGVGGAGGFYEQY	16	TRBV4-1	TRBJ2-7
ASWPERGSSYEQY	13	TRBV6-5	TRBJ2-7
ASSGTNNTGELF	12	TRBV11-3	TRBJ2-2
ASSLWSGQANTEAF	14	TRBV4-1	TRBJ1-1
ASGDFGTGANYGYT	14	TRBV2	TRBJ1-2
ASSWGTGEQETQY	13	TRBV5-1	TRBJ2-5
ASSLSDPLYYGYT	13	TRBV28	TRBJ1-2
SIQGGVDTQY	10	TRBV20-1	TRBJ2-3
AIPVGTGVHEQY	12	TRBV6-1	TRBJ2-7
ASSLAGPPTYEQY	13	TRBV5-1	TRBJ2-7
ASSLTRDLDEQF	12	TRBV7-2	TRBJ2-1
SVVWQPDGTQY	11	TRBV29-1	TRBJ2-5